The 4 T cell receptor beta chains in this list originate from one sample, sequenced in a study of blood T cells in healthy people across ages. A second roughly 6 to 11 cycle PCR used barcoded and J-beta primers. MiXCR, applied by TCRdb to the 5' RACE reads, yields one record per CDR3 protein. The table has approximately 850,000 distinct CDR3 sequences, under 55% seen once; the top ten hold under 20%. Sequenced input: blood. These receptors were taken from a man aged 60 to 69 in good health.

V is TRBV6-2 or TRBV6-3 and J is TRBJ1-1; 10 bases match TRBD1. The junction had 11 bases not matched to a gene; V was cut back by 5 bases and J by 5 bases. Germline V gene data show CDR1 as MNHEY and CDR2 as SVGEGT. The CDR3 totals 16 residues. CDR3 nucleotide sequence: TGTGCCAGCAGTCACAGGACAGGGGGATTTCCAACTGAAGCTTTCTTT. This translates into CASSHRTGGFPTEAFF.

The V gene is TRBV5-1, the J gene TRBJ2-2; 7 bases are shared with TRBD2. Germline CDR1 and CDR2: SGHRS and YFSETQ. The CDR3 contains 15 residues. J gave up 4 bases and V 1 base, and 4 bases lay outside the gene matches. The CDR3: CASSLNAGVTGELFF. The CDR3 DNA reads as TGCGCCAGCAGCTTGAACGCGGGGGTCACCGGGGAGCTGTTTTTT. Together with reference TRBV5-1 and TRBJ2-2, the CDR3 gives the full variable domain: KAGVTQTPRYLIKTRGQQVTLSCSPISGHRSVSWYQQTPGQGLQFLFEYFSETQRNKGNFPGRFSGRQFSNSRSEMNVSTLELGDSALYLCASSLNAGVTGELFFGEGSRLTVL.

Points on this clonotype: One junction end does not reproduce the germline sequence, and a read error may be involved. The rearrangement links TRBV11-1 to TRBJ2-7, with D tentatively TRBD1 (8 bases). There are 12 residues in the CDR3. Per the germline V gene, CDR1 is SGHAT and CDR2 is FQDESV (reference sequence). The CDR3 sequence: CVSVDREGEQYF. The DNA for the CDR3 is TGTGTCAGCGTGGACAGGGAGGGCGAGCAGTACTTC. Filled out from reference TRBV11-1 and TRBJ2-7, the complete variable domain reads EAEVAQSPRYKITEKSQAVAFWCDPISGHATLYWYRQILGQGPELLVQFQDESVVDDSQLPKDRFSAERLKGVDSTLKIQPAELGDSAMYLCVSVDREGEQYFGPGTRLTVT.

This clonotype has a handful of counts. The chain combines TRBV2 with TRBJ2-1; 12 nucleotides align to TRBD2. Losses at the gene ends were 7 bases for V and 5 bases for J; bases not matched to a gene: 6. Germline CDR1 SNHLY, CDR2 FYNNEI. The CDR3 totals 15 residues. The CDR3 is CASIRTSGANNEQFF. The CDR3 DNA is TGTGCCAGCATTAGGACTAGCGGGGCGAACAATGAGCAGTTCTTC. Full variable domain (rest looked up from reference TRBV2 and TRBJ2-1): EPEVTQTPSHQVTQMGQEVILRCVPISNHLYFYWYRQILGQKVEFLVSFYNNEISEKSEIFDDQFSVERPDGSNFTLKIRSTKLEDSAMYFCASIRTSGANNEQFFGPGTRLTVL.